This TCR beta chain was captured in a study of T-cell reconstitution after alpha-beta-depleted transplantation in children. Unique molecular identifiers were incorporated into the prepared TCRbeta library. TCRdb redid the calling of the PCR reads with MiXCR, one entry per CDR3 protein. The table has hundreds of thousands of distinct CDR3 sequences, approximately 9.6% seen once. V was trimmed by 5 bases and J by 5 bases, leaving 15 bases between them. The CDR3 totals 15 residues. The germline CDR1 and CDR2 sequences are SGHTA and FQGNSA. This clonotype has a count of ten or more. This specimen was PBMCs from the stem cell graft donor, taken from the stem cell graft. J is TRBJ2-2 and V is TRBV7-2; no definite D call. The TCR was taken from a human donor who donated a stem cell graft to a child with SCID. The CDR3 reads CASSPPTRVTGELFF. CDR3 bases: TGTGCCAGCAGCCCCCCCACCCGGGTTACCGGGGAGCTGTTTTTT.